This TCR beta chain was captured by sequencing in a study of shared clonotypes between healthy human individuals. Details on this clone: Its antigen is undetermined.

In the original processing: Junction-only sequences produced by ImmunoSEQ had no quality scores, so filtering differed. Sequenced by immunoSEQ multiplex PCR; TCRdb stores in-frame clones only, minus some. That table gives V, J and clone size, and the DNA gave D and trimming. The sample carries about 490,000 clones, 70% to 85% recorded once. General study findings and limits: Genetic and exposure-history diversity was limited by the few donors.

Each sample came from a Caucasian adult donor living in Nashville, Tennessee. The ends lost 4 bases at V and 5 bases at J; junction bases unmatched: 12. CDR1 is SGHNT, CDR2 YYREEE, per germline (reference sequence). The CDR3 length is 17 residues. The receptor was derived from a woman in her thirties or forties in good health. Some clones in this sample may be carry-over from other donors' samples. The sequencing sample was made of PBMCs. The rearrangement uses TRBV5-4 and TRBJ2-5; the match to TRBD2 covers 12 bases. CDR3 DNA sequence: TGTGCCAGCAGCCCTAATGCACTAGCGGGAGGATTTGAGACCCAGTACTTC. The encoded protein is CASSPNALAGGFETQYF.